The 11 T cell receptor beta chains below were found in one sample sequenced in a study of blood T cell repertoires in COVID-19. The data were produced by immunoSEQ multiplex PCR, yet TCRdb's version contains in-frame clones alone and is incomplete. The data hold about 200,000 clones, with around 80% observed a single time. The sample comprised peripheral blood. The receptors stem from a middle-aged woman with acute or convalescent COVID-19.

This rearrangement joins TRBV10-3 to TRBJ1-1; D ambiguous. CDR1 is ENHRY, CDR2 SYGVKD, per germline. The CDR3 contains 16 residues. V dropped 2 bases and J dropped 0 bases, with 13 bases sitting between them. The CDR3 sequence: CAISESAAEMNTEAFF. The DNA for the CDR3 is TGTGCCATCAGTGAGAGCGCAGCCGAAATGAACACTGAAGCTTTCTTT.

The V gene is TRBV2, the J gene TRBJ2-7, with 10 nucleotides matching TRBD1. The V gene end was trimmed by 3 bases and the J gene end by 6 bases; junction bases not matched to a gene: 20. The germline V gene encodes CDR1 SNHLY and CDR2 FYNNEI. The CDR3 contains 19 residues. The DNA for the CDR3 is TGTGCCAGCAGTGAGAGGGCTGGGACAGGGGTGGCATGGGCTACCGAGCAGTACTTC. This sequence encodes CASSERAGTGVAWATEQYF. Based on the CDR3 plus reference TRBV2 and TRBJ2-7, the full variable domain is EPEVTQTPSHQVTQMGQEVILRCVPISNHLYFYWYRQILGQKVEFLVSFYNNEISEKSEIFDDQFSVERPDGSNFTLKIRSTKLEDSAMYFCASSERAGTGVAWATEQYFGPGTRLTVT.

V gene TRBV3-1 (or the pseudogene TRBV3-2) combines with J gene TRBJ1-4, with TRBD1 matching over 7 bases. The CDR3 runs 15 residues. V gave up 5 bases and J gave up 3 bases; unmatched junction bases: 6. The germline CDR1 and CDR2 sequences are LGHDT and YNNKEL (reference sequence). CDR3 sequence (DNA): TGTGCCAGCAGCTCACGACAGGGACCTAATGAAAAACTGTTTTTT. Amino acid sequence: CASSSRQGPNEKLFF.

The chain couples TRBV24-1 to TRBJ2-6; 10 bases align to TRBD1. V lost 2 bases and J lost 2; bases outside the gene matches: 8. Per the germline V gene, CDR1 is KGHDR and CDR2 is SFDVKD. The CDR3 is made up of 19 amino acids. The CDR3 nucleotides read TGTGCCACCAGTGATTCGGGACAGGGGAAAAGGGCTGGGGCCAACGTCCTGACTTTC. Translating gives CATSDSGQGKRAGANVLTF.

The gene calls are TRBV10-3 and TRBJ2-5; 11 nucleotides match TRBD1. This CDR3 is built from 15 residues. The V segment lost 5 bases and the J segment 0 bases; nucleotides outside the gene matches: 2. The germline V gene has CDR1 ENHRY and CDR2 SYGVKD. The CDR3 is CAISPGQGDQETQYF. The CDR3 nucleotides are TGTGCCATCAGTCCGGGACAGGGGGACCAAGAGACCCAGTACTTC.

The CDR3 nucleotides read TGCGCCAGCAGCTTGTCAGGCTACGAGCAGTACTTC. Amino acids: CASSLSGYEQYF. The chain employs TRBV5-1 and TRBJ2-7; D remains unclear. The CDR3 has 12 residues. V dropped 1 base and J dropped 3 bases, with 5 bases sitting between them. From germline, CDR1 is SGHRS and CDR2 YFSETQ.

The CDR3 sequence: CASSSYASGSFSEQFF. CDR3 coding DNA: TGTGCCAGCAGCTCATACGCTAGCGGGAGTTTTAGTGAGCAGTTCTTC. J is TRBJ2-1 and V is TRBV7-6, with 10 bases fitting TRBD2. Germline lookup yields CDR1 SGHVS and CDR2 FNYEAQ. CDR3 length: 16 residues. Trimming removed 4 bases from V and 9 bases from J; junction bases left unmatched: 12.

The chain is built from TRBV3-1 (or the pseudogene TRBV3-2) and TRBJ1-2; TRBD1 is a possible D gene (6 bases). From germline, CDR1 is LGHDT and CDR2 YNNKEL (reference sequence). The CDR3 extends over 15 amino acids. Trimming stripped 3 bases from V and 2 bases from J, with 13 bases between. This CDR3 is CASSQPRTANYGYTF. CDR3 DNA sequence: TGTGCCAGCAGCCAGCCCCGGACAGCGAACTATGGCTACACCTTC.

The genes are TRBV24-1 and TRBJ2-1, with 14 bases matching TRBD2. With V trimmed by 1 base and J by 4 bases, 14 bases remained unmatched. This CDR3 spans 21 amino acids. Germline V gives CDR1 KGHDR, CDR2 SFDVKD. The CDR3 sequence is CATSDFGGTSGSSSPYNEQFF. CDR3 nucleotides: TGTGCCACCAGTGATTTTGGGGGGACTAGCGGGAGTTCCTCCCCATACAATGAGCAGTTCTTC.

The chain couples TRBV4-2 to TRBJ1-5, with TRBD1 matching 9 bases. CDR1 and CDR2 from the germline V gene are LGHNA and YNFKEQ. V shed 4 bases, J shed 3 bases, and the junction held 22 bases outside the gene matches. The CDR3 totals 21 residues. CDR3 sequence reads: CASSPFFGQGCGKVDNQPQHF. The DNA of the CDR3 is TGTGCCAGCAGCCCGTTCTTCGGACAGGGGTGTGGAAAGGTTGACAATCAGCCCCAGCATTTT.

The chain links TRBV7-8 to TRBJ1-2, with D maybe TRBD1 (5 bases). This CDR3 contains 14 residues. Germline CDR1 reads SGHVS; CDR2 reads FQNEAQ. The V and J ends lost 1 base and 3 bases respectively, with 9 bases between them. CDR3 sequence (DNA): TGTGCCAGCAGCTTAGTTGTCAGGGACTATGGCTACACCTTC. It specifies CASSLVVRDYGYTF.